This passage covers 11 T cell receptor beta chains from one sample sequenced in a study of T cells in Graves' hyperthyroidism and ophthalmopathy (dated by TCRdb to between 2019 and 2020). Library prep was done by multiplex PCR. The reads were generated on an Illumina HiSeq 2000. The TCR beta CDR3 regions were amplified from the RNA transcripts. The TCR CDR3 was subjected to a first round of RT-PCR using the HTBI primer set and the Qiagen OneStep RT-PCR kit. TCRdb ran its own pipeline on the public reads, namely fastp trimming at Q25 and MiXCR clone calling, and kept in-frame beta chains. Duplicate CDR3 protein sequences are folded into a single record with the most common DNA and genes. The sample data list over 650,000 distinct CDR3 sequences, and 45% of these were observed just once. Of the sample, under 8% is held by the ten largest clones. Sequences were obtained from peripheral blood or thyroid tissue (not recorded which). These receptors came from an adult man with Graves' disease, either hyperthyroidism or ophthalmopathy (not recorded which).

Notes on this clonotype: The junction departs from germline at one end; a sequencing error may be responsible. The J gene is TRBJ1-1, the V gene TRBV2, with TRBD1 matching over 9 bases. The CDR3 covers 16 residues. The germline CDR1 and CDR2 sequences are SNHLY and FYNNEI. CDR3 DNA: TGTGCCACCAGTGAACCGGACAGGGGAGGCTACACTGAAGCTTTCTTT. This codes for CATSEPDRGGYTEAFF.

The chain links TRBV12-3 or TRBV12-4 to TRBJ2-7, with no clear D. V lost 6 bases to trimming and J lost 1 base, with 16 bases between them. CDR3 size: 15 residues. CDR3 loop: CASSSSAPGSYEQYF. DNA for the CDR3: TGTGCCAGCAGCAGCAGCGCTCCCGGGTCCTACGAGCAGTACTTC.

V and J are TRBV29-1 and TRBJ2-6; no definite D call. Germline CDR1 is SQVTM and CDR2 is ANQGSEA. Between the trimmed V and J ends, which lost 0 bases and 0 bases, there was a span of 12 bases. CDR3 length: 17 amino acids. The CDR3 DNA follows: TGCAGCGTTGAAGATCGGACCGATCACTCTGGGGCCAACGTCCTGACTTTC. This encodes CSVEDRTDHSGANVLTF.

V usage is TRBV25-1 and J usage is TRBJ1-2; 9 bases agree with TRBD1. Germline CDR1 reads MGHDK; CDR2 reads SYGVNS. This CDR3 is 13 amino acids long. The ends lost 6 bases at V and 4 bases at J; junction bases unmatched: 3. In DNA, the CDR3 is TGTGCCAGCAGCTGGACAGGGGTCTATGGCTACACCTTC. This translates into CASSWTGVYGYTF.

The chain uses TRBV7-2 and TRBJ2-2; D call uncertain. V was cut by 2 bases and J by 2 bases, with 6 bases left in between. Germline CDR1 is SGHTA and CDR2 is FQGNSA. The CDR3 runs 14 residues. CDR3 protein: CASSLHSNTGELFF. In DNA, the CDR3 is TGTGCCAGCAGCTTACACTCTAACACCGGGGAGCTGTTTTTT.

As concerns this clonotype: Because the CDR3's place on the DNA is in doubt, the DNA is left out and the CDR3 is given as listed by TCRdb. This rearrangement joins TRBV15 to TRBJ1-3; the table's D call, TRBD1, was not checked against the DNA. The germline V gene encodes CDR1 LNHNV and CDR2 YYDKDF (reference sequence). The CDR3 has 21 amino acids, counting both end residues. CDR3 residues: CATSRGGTNYEQYFGPDTIYF.

This clonotype was counted ten times or more. The chain couples TRBV10-3 to TRBJ1-6, with a possible D match to TRBD1 (6 bases). The CDR3 extends over 14 amino acids. V was cut by 4 bases and J by 7 bases, with 11 bases left in between. Germline CDR1 and CDR2: ENHRY and SYGVKD. The CDR3 DNA sequence: TGTGCCATCAGTGTCCAAGGACAGAATTCACCCCTCCACTTT. Translating it yields CAISVQGQNSPLHF.

This clonotype was seen only a few times. A read error may produce the germline difference seen at one junction end. The chain is built from TRBV7-7 and TRBJ2-7; D might be TRBD2 (5 bases). The CDR3 totals 15 residues. Germline V lookup: CDR1 SSHAT, CDR2 FNYEAQ (reference sequence). DNA for the CDR3: TGTGCTAGCAGCTTAAGAAGCGGAGGAGATTACGAGCAGTACTTC. It specifies CASSLRSGGDYEQYF. Using reference TRBV7-7 and TRBJ2-7 for the parts outside the CDR3, the full variable domain is GAGVSQSPRYKVTKRGQDVTLRCDPISSHATLYWYQQALGQGPEFLTYFNYEAQPDKSGLPSDRFSAERPEGSISTLTIQRTEQRDSAMYRCASSLRSGGDYEQYFGPGTRLTVT.

This clonotype was observed many times. The chain uses TRBV7-3 and TRBJ2-6; 7 bases align to TRBD1. The germline V gene encodes CDR1 SGHTA and CDR2 FQGTGA. The ends lost 5 bases at V and 4 bases at J; junction bases unmatched: 5. There are 15 residues in the CDR3. The CDR3 spells CASSPTGVGANVLTF. DNA of the CDR3: TGTGCCAGCAGCCCTACAGGGGTCGGGGCCAACGTCCTGACTTTC.

Here the CDR3 reads CASSLRRGNVGANVLTF. CDR3 sequence (DNA): TGTGCCAGTAGTCTACGTCGGGGCAATGTTGGGGCCAACGTCCTGACTTTC. The J gene is TRBJ2-6, the V gene TRBV19; either TRBD1 or TRBD2 may fit D (5 bases each). Per the germline V gene, CDR1 is LNHDA and CDR2 is SQIVND (reference sequence). Trimming cost V 5 bases and J 3 bases, with 17 bases left between them. The length of the CDR3 is 17 residues.

The rearrangement links TRBV2 to TRBJ1-4; D is undetermined. The V gene lost 0 bases and the J gene lost 3 bases, with 8 bases spanning the gap. Germline loops: CDR1 SNHLY, CDR2 FYNNEI. The length of the CDR3 is 15 residues. The CDR3 here is CASSEAKWANEKLFF. The CDR3 bases are TGTGCCAGCAGTGAAGCGAAGTGGGCTAATGAAAAACTGTTTTTT.